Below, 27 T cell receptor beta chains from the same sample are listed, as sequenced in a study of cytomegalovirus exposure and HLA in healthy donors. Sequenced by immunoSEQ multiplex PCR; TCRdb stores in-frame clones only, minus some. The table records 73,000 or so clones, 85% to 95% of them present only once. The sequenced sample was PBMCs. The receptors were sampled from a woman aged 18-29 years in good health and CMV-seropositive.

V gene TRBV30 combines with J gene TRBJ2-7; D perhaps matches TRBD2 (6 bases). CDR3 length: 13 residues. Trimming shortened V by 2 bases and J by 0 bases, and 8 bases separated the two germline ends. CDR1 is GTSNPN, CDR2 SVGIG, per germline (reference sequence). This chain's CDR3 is CAWSPGLSYEQYF. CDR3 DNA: TGTGCCTGGAGTCCGGGACTCTCCTACGAGCAGTACTTC. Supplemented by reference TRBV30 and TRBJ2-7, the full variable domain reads SQTIHQWPATLVQPVGSPLSLECTVEGTSNPNLYWYRQAAGRGLQLLFYSVGIGQISSEVPQNLSASRPQDRQFILSSKKLLLSDSGFYLCAWSPGLSYEQYFGPGTRLTVT.

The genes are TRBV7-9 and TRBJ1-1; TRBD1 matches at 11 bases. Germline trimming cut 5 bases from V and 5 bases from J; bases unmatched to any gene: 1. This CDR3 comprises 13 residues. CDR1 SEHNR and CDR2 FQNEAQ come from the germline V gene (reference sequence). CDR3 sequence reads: CASSRDRGTEAFF. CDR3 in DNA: TGTGCCAGCAGCCGGGACAGGGGGACTGAAGCTTTCTTT.

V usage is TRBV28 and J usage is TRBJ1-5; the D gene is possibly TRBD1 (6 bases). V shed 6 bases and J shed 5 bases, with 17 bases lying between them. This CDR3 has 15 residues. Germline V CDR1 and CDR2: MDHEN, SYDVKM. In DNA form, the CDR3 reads TGTGCCAGCAGCTCCCTAGGGAGGGGGGATCAGCCCCAGCATTTT. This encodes CASSSLGRGDQPQHF.

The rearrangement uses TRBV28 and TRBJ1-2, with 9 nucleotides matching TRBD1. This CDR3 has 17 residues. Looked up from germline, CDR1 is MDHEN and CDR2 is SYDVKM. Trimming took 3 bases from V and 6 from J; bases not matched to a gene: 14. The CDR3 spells CASSFSMGQGRFDGYTF. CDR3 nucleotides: TGTGCCAGCAGTTTTAGTATGGGACAGGGTCGTTTTGATGGCTACACCTTC.

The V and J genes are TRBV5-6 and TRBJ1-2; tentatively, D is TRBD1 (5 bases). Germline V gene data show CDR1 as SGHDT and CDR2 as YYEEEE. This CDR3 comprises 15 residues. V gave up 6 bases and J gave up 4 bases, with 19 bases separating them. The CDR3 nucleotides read TGTGCCAGCACCAAGCGGGACGGCGTCATCTATGGCTACACCTTC. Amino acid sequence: CASTKRDGVIYGYTF.

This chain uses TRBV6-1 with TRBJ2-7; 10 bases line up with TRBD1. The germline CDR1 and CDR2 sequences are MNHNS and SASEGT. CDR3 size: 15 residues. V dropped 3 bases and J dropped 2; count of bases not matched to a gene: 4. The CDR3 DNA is TGTGCCAGCAGTGATCCGGGACAGGGGCCCTACGAGCAGTACTTC. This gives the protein CASSDPGQGPYEQYF.

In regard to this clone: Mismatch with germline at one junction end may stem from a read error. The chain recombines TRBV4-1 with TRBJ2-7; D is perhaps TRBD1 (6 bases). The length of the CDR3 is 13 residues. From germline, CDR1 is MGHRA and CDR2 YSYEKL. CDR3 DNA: TGCGCCAGCAGCCAAGATCTAAGCAGGGGAAGGGACTTC. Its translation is CASSQDLSRGRDF.

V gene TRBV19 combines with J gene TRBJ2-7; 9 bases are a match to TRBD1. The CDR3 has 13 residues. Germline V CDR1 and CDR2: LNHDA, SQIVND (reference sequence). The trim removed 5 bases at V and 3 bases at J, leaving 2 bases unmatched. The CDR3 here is CASSSGQGYEQYF. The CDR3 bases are TGTGCCAGTAGTTCGGGACAGGGCTACGAGCAGTACTTC.

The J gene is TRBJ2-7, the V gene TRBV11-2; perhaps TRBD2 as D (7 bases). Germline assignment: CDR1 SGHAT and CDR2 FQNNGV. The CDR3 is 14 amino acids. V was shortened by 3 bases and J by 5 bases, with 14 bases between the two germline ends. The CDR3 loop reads CASSLGSGGHEQYF. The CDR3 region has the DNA TGTGCCAGCAGCTTGGGTTCGGGGGGCCACGAGCAGTACTTC.

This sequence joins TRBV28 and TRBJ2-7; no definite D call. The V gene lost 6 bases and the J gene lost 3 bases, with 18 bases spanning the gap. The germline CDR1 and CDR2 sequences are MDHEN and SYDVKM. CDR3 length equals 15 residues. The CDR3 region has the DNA TGTGCCAGCAGGGAGAACCTGAGAAAACACTACGAGCAGTACTTC. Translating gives CASRENLRKHYEQYF.

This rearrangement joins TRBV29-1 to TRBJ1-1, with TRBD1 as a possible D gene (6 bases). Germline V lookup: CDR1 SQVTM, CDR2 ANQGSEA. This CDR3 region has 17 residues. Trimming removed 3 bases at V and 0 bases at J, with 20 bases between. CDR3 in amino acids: CSVDSKGGGALNTEAFF. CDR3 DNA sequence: TGCAGCGTTGATTCAAAAGGGGGAGGGGCCTTGAACACTGAAGCTTTCTTT.

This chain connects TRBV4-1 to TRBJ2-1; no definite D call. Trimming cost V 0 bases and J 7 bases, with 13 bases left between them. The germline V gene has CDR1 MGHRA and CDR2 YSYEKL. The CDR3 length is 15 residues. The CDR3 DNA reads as TGCGCCAGCAGCCAAGATCCCGTCAGTGATAATGAGCAGTTCTTC. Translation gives CASSQDPVSDNEQFF.

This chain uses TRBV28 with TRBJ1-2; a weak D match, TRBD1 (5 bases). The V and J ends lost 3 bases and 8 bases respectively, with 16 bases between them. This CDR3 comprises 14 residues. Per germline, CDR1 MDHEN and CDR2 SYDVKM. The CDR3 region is CASSFDQAGRGYTF. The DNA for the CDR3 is TGTGCCAGCAGTTTTGATCAGGCAGGGAGGGGCTACACCTTC.

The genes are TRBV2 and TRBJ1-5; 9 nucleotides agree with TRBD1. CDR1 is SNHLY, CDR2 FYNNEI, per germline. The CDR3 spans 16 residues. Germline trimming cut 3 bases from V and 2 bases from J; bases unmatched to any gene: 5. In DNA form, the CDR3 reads TGTGCCAGCAGTGACCACAGGGGGCCGGGCAATCAGCCCCAGCATTTT. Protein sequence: CASSDHRGPGNQPQHF.

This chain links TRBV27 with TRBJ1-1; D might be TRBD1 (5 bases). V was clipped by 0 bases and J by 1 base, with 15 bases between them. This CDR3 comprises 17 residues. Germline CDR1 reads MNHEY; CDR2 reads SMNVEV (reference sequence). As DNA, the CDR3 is TGTGCCAGCAGTTTATCTTGGAGGGGCCTCCCGAACACTGAAGCTTTCTTT. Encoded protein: CASSLSWRGLPNTEAFF.

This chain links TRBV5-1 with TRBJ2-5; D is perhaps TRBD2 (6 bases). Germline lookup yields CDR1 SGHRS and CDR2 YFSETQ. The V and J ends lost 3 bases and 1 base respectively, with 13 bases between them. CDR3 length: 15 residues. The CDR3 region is CASSSNPSAQETQYF. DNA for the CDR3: TGCGCCAGCAGCTCGAACCCTAGCGCCCAAGAGACCCAGTACTTC.

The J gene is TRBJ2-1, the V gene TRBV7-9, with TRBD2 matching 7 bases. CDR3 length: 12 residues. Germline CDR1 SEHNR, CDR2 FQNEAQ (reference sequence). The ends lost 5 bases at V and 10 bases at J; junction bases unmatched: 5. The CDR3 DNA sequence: TGTGCCAGCAGCAAAACCGGGGGGGAGCAGTTCTTC. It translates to CASSKTGGEQFF.

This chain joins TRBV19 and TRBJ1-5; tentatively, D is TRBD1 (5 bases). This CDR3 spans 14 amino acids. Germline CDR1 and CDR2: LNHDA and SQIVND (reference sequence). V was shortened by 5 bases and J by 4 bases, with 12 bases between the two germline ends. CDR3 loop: CASSPGLLNQPQHF. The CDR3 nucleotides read TGTGCCAGTAGTCCGGGACTCCTAAATCAGCCCCAGCATTTT. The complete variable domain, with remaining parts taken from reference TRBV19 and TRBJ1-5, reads DGGITQSPKYLFRKEGQNVTLSCEQNLNHDAMYWYRQDPGQGLRLIYYSQIVNDFQKGDIAEGYSVSREKKESFPLTVTSAQKNPTAFYLCASSPGLLNQPQHFGDGTRLSIL.

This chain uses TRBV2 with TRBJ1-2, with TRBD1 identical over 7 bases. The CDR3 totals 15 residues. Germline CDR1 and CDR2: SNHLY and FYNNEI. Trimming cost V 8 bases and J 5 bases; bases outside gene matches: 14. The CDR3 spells CASGMEMDRRYGYTF. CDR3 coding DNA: TGTGCCAGCGGAATGGAGATGGACAGGCGATATGGCTACACCTTC.

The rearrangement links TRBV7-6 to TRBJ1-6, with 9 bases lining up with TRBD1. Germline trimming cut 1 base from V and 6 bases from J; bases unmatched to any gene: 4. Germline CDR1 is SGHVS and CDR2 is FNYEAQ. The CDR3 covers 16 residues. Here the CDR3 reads CASSLETGGSNSPLHF. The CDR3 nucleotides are TGTGCCAGCAGCTTAGAGACAGGGGGTTCTAATTCACCCCTCCACTTT.

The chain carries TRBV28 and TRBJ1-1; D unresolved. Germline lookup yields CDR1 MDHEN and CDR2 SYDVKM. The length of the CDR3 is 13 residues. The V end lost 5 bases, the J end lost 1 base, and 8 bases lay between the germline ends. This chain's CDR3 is CASSRNRNTEAFF. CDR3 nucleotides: TGTGCCAGCAGTCGTAACAGGAACACTGAAGCTTTCTTT.

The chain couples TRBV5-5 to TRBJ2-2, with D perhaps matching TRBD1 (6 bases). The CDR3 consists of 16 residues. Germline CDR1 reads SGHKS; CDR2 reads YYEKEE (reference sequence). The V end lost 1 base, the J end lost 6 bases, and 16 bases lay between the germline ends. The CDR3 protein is CASSLWRQALSGELFF. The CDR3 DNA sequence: TGTGCCAGCAGCTTGTGGCGACAGGCGTTGTCCGGGGAGCTGTTTTTT.

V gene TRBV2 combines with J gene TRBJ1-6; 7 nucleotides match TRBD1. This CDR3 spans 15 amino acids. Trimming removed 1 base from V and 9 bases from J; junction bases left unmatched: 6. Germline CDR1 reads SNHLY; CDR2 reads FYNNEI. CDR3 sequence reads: CASSEGQGLVSPLHF. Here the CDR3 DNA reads TGTGCCAGCAGTGAAGGACAGGGACTGGTTTCACCCCTCCACTTT.

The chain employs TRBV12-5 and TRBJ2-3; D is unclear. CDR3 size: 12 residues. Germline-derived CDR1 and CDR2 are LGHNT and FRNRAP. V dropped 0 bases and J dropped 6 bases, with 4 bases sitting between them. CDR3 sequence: CASGLVEDTQYF. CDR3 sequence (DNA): TGTGCTAGTGGTTTGGTAGAGGATACGCAGTATTTT.

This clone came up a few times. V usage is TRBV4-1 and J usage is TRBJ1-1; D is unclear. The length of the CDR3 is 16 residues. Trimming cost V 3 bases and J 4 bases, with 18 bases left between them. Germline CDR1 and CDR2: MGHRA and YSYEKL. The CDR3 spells CASSQLPSQSFTEAFF. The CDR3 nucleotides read TGCGCCAGCAGCCAGCTACCTTCCCAAAGCTTCACTGAAGCTTTCTTT.

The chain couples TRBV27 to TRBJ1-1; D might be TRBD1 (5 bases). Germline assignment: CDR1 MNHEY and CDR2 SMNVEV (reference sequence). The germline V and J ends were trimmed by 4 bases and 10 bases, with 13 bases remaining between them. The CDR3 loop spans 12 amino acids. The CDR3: CASSSYAGGAFF. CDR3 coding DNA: TGTGCCAGCAGTTCCTATGCCGGGGGAGCTTTCTTT.

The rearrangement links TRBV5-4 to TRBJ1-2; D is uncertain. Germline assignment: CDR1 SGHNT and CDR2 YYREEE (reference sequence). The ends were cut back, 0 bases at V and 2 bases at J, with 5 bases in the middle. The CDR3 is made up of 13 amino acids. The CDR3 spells CASSLAKNYGYTF. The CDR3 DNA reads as TGTGCCAGCAGCTTGGCTAAAAACTATGGCTACACCTTC.